The clone carrying this TCR beta chain was seen a handful of times. Its antigen is still unknown. The CDR3 covers 11 residues. Germline V gives CDR1 DFQATT, CDR2 SNEGSKA (reference sequence). The time point: pre-sensitization, week 0. Specified treatment: therapeutic diphenylcyclopropenone sensitization with weekly scalp DPC. Alopecia patients, 18 to 70 years old and DPC-suitable, served as donors. TCRdb re-called the RACE reads with MiXCR, one entry per CDR3 protein. The table includes some 300,000 distinct CDR3 sequences, around 5.5% detected once. These data belong to a study of human T cells and chemical hapten exposure. Study findings and constraints: Those TCRs sitting above 1 in 1000 frequency stayed the same with DPC sensitization.

This chain connects TRBV20-1 to TRBJ1-2; 8 bases agree with TRBD1. The receptor's source is a woman younger than 30 with alopecia areata. Some clones in this sample may be carry-over from other donors' samples. Sequencing used whole blood, obtained in connection with sensitization to the hapten diphenylcyclopropenone (DPC). CDR3 loop: CSPQGDYGYTF. Here the CDR3 DNA reads TGCAGCCCACAGGGGGACTATGGCTACACCTTC.